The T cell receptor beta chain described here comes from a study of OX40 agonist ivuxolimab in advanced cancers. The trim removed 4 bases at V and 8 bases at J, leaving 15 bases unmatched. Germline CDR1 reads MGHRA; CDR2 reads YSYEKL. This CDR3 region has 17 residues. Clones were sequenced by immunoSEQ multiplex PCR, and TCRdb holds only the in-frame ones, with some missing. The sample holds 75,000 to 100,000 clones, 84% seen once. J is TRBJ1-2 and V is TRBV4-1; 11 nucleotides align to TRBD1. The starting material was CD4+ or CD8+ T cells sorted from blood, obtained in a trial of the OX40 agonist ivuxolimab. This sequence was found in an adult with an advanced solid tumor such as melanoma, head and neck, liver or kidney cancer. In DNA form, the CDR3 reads TGCGCCAGCAGCCTTCGAGGACAGGGGGCGACCCCCTTAGGCTACACCTTC. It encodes CASSLRGQGATPLGYTF.